There are many counts of the clone carrying this T cell receptor beta chain. This specimen belongs to a study of spatial heterogeneity in lung cancer. Study overall: More than eight raw reads, on average, carried each unique TCR and UMI combination.

The time point was: sample taken at primary tumor resection. TCRs were sequenced from unsorted whole RNA of tumor, nontumor lung or PBMC. Donation came from approximately 69 patients with untreated early-stage non-small cell lung cancer. MiXCR, run by TCRdb on the 5' RACE reads, gives a single entry per CDR3 protein. The sample lists more than 9,000 distinct CDR3 sequences, approximately 6.2% occurring once. This CDR3 comprises 13 residues. V was trimmed by 5 bases and J by 6 bases, leaving 14 bases between them. This specimen consisted of normal lung tissue next to the tumor, obtained at surgery. The sequence was collected from a male donor with early-stage non-small cell lung cancer. V usage is TRBV12-3 or TRBV12-4 and J usage is TRBJ2-7; D possibly corresponds to TRBD1 (5 bases). For the CDR3, the DNA is TGTGCCAGCAGTCGAACCCAGGGATCCGAGCAGTACTTC. Translating it yields CASSRTQGSEQYF.